This T cell receptor (beta chain) came from a study of technical replicates of blood from a few donors (dated by TCRdb to 2015 to 2018). The CDR3 runs 16 amino acids, cysteine and phenylalanine included. CDR3 DNA only is kept here, 48 bases in frame from base 1. CDR1 and CDR2 are drawn from the germline V gene: SGHRS, YFSETQ. Germline trimming: 4 bases from V, 8 bases from J; junction bases outside gene matches: 10. The library was made by the immunoSEQ multiplex PCR assay. TCRdb holds this immuneACCESS table with in-frame rearrangements only. Some clones are missing; in checked studies, unresolved V genes explain under half, and the rest has no known cause. The sample data list 70,000 to 80,000 clones, and 90% to 95% of these were observed just once. In total, the top ten clones hold under 0.4% of the sample. This clone has just one count. Its antigen remains unidentified. Per-nucleotide qualities are absent, and no much larger clonotype sits a single base away.

The chain couples TRBV5-1 to TRBJ1-6; TRBD1 agrees with 9 junctional bases. The clonotype was recovered from a human donor in good health. Some clones in this sample may be carry-over from other donors' samples. Sequencing input: T cells isolated from PBMCs. CDR3 reads: CASSPSTGGRDSPLHF. The DNA sequence is given as TGCGCCAGCAGCCCTTCCACAGGGGGCAGGGATTCACCCCTCCACTTT.